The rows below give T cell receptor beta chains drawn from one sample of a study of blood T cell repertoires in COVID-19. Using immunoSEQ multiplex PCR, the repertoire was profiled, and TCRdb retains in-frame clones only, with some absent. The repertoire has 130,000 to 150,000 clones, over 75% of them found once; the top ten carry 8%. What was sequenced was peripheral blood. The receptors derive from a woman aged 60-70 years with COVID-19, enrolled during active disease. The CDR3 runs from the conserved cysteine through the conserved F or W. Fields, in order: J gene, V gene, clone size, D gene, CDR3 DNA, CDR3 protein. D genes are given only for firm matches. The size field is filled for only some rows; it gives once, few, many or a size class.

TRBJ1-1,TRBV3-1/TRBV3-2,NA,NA,TGTGCCAGCAAAAGCGCGGGATCGAACACTGAAGCTTTCTTT,CASKSAGSNTEAFF
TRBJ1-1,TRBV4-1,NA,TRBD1,TGCGCCAGCAGCCAAGGACAGGGGGCATACACTGAAGCTTTCTTT,CASSQGQGAYTEAFF
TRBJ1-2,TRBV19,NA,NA,TGTGCCAGTAGTATAGATCCGGGAAATGGCTACACCTTC,CASSIDPGNGYTF
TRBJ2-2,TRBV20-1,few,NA,TGCAGTGCTCTGTTTCCCGGGGAGCTGTTTTTT,CSALFPGELFF
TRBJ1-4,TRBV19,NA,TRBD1,TGTGCCAGTACCCTCCGAAGGGGGACAGGGGATGAAAAACTGTTTTTT,CASTLRRGTGDEKLFF
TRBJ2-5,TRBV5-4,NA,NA,TGTGCCAGCAGCTTGTCCGCGGGGACCCAGGAGACCCAGTACTTC,CASSLSAGTQETQYF
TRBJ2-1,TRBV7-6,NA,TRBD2,TGTGCCAGCAGCGGCGGGGGAGGCTCCTACAATGAGCAGTTCTTC,CASSGGGGSYNEQFF
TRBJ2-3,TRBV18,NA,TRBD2,TGTGCCAGCTCCACCCCGAGACTAGCGGCCACAGATACGCAGTATTTT,CASSTPRLAATDTQYF
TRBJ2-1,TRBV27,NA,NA,TGTGCCAGCAGTTCCCACCCCTCCGGGGGTCACAATGAGCAGTTCTTC,CASSSHPSGGHNEQFF
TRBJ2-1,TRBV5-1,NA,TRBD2,TGCGCCAGCAGCCGGACTAGCGGGGGGCTTTACAATGAGCAGTTCTTC,CASSRTSGGLYNEQFF